This T cell receptor (beta chain) is from a study of blood T cell repertoires in COVID-19. Overall study context: Spain, Italy and the United States supplied samples that represented acute and convalescent COVID-19.

The V gene lost 1 base and the J gene lost 4 bases, with 5 bases spanning the gap. CDR1 and CDR2 from the germline V gene are LGHDT and YNNKEL (reference sequence). This CDR3 contains 14 residues. Authors' analysis steps: Reference gene primer amplification in the assay estimated nucleated cell counts. The protocol was immunoSEQ multiplex PCR, while the TCRdb copy is restricted to in-frame clones and leaves out a portion. That table gives V, J and clone size, and the DNA gave D and trimming. Here the sample spans 68,000 or so clones, about 86% being singletons. The J gene is TRBJ1-6, the V gene TRBV3-1 (or the pseudogene TRBV3-2); the D gene is possibly TRBD1 (5 bases). The clonotype comes from a man between 50 and 59 years old with acute or convalescent COVID-19. Sequencing was done on a sample of peripheral blood. The CDR3 spells CASSQGQYNSPLHF. The CDR3 bases are TGTGCCAGCAGCCAAGGACAGTATAATTCACCCCTCCACTTT.